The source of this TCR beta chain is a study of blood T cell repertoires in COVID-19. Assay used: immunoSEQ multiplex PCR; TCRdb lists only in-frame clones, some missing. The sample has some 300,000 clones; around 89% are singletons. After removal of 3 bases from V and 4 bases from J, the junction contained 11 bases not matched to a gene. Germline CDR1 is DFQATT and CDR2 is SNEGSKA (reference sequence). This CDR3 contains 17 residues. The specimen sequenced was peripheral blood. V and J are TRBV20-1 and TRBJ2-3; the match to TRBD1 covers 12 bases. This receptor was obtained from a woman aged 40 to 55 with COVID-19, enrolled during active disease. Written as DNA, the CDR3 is TGCAGTGCTAGTTTGGGGACAGGGGGCATCAGTGCAGATACGCAGTATTTT. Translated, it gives CSASLGTGGISADTQYF.